Listed below are T cell receptor beta chains from one sample, sequenced in a study of CD8 T cells in Susac syndrome. From the immunoSEQ multiplex PCR reads, TCRdb called clonotypes with MiXCR, one entry per CDR3 protein. This table has about 180,000 distinct CDR3 sequences, 95% appearing once. Sequencing was carried out using CD4+ T cells from PBMCs. All receptors come from a human donor with multiple sclerosis. Both conserved end residues are part of each CDR3. Each record gives: J gene, V gene, D gene, clone size, CDR3 protein, CDR3 DNA. A D gene is named only where the DNA matches it firmly. Clone size is not always given. Where it is, it says once, few, many or a class for expanded clones.

j_call: TRBJ2-7
v_call: TRBV12-3/TRBV12-4
d_call: NA
clone_size: NA
cdr3_aa: CASSLRSLPREQYF
cdr3_nt: TGTGCCAGCAGTTTAAGGTCCTTACCGCGAGAGCAGTACTTC

j_call: TRBJ1-2
v_call: TRBV4-2
d_call: NA
clone_size: NA
cdr3_aa: CASSQASFGYTF
cdr3_nt: TGTGCCAGCAGCCAAGCGAGTTTTGGCTACACCTTC

j_call: TRBJ1-1
v_call: TRBV30
d_call: NA
clone_size: NA
cdr3_aa: CAWSHRTEAFF
cdr3_nt: TGTGCCTGGAGTCACCGGACTGAAGCTTTCTTT

j_call: TRBJ1-6
v_call: TRBV12-3/TRBV12-4
d_call: NA
clone_size: NA
cdr3_aa: CASSPRARDSPLHF
cdr3_nt: TGTGCCAGCAGCCCAAGGGCCAGAGATTCACCCCTCCACTTT

j_call: TRBJ2-5
v_call: TRBV18
d_call: NA
clone_size: NA
cdr3_aa: CASSPASWGQETQYF
cdr3_nt: TGTGCCAGCTCACCCGCCAGTTGGGGCCAAGAGACCCAGTACTTC

j_call: TRBJ1-5
v_call: TRBV5-6
d_call: NA
clone_size: NA
cdr3_aa: CASSWGFDNQPQHF
cdr3_nt: TGTGCCAGCAGTTGGGGGTTCGACAATCAGCCCCAGCATTTT

j_call: TRBJ2-1
v_call: TRBV19
d_call: TRBD2
clone_size: NA
cdr3_aa: CASSMAAGVEQFF
cdr3_nt: TGTGCCAGTAGTATGGCGGCGGGGGTTGAGCAGTTCTTC

j_call: TRBJ2-7
v_call: TRBV28
d_call: TRBD1
clone_size: once
cdr3_aa: CASSSPGQPTKQYF
cdr3_nt: TGTGCCAGCAGTTCCCCGGGACAGCCTACGAAGCAGTACTTC

j_call: TRBJ1-2
v_call: TRBV27
d_call: NA
clone_size: NA
cdr3_aa: CASSLDQREGYTF
cdr3_nt: TGTGCCAGCAGTTTAGACCAGAGGGAGGGCTACACCTTC

j_call: TRBJ1-2
v_call: TRBV25-1
d_call: NA
clone_size: NA
cdr3_aa: CASSEYEGDGYTF
cdr3_nt: TGTGCCAGCAGTGAATACGAAGGCGATGGCTACACCTTC

j_call: TRBJ2-5
v_call: TRBV3-1
d_call: NA
clone_size: NA
cdr3_aa: CASSRYQGQETQYF
cdr3_nt: TGTGCCAGCAGTCGATACCAGGGCCAAGAGACCCAGTACTTC

j_call: TRBJ1-1
v_call: TRBV30
d_call: NA
clone_size: NA
cdr3_aa: CAWNLGVTEAFF
cdr3_nt: TGTGCCTGGAACCTGGGGGTCACTGAAGCTTTCTTT

j_call: TRBJ1-2
v_call: TRBV29-1
d_call: TRBD1
clone_size: NA
cdr3_aa: CSVGQGDSITF
cdr3_nt: TGCAGCGTAGGACAGGGGGATTCTATAACCTTC

j_call: TRBJ1-2
v_call: TRBV30
d_call: TRBD1
clone_size: NA
cdr3_aa: CAWSPAGGVTF
cdr3_nt: TGTGCCTGGAGTCCCGCAGGGGGGGTCACCTTC

j_call: TRBJ1-6
v_call: TRBV7-2
d_call: TRBD1
clone_size: NA
cdr3_aa: CASSSGTGFNNSPLHF
cdr3_nt: TGTGCCAGCAGTTCGGGGACAGGGTTTAATAATTCACCCCTCCACTTT

j_call: TRBJ1-1
v_call: TRBV20-1
d_call: NA
clone_size: NA
cdr3_aa: CSARNLDGGVTEAFF
cdr3_nt: TGCAGTGCTAGAAACCTGGATGGGGGAGTCACTGAAGCTTTCTTT

j_call: TRBJ1-6
v_call: TRBV18
d_call: NA
clone_size: NA
cdr3_aa: CASSPLTASSYNSPLHF
cdr3_nt: TGTGCCAGCTCACCACTCACCGCGAGCTCCTATAATTCACCCCTCCACTTT

j_call: TRBJ2-3
v_call: TRBV4-1
d_call: NA
clone_size: NA
cdr3_aa: CASSQAAGGVVSTDTQYF
cdr3_nt: TGCGCCAGCAGCCAAGCCGCTGGGGGAGTGGTAAGCACAGATACGCAGTATTTT

j_call: TRBJ2-3
v_call: TRBV3-1
d_call: TRBD1
clone_size: NA
cdr3_aa: CASSQDGQGITDTQYF
cdr3_nt: TGTGCCAGCAGCCAAGATGGACAGGGGATCACAGATACGCAGTATTTT

j_call: TRBJ2-6
v_call: TRBV12-3/TRBV12-4
d_call: NA
clone_size: NA
cdr3_aa: CASSYDGRSGANVLTF
cdr3_nt: TGTGCCAGCAGCTACGACGGACGCTCTGGGGCCAACGTCCTGACTTTC

j_call: TRBJ2-3
v_call: TRBV11-3
d_call: NA
clone_size: NA
cdr3_aa: CASSEVDRDTQYF
cdr3_nt: TGTGCCAGCAGCGAGGTGGATCGAGATACGCAGTATTTT

j_call: TRBJ2-5
v_call: TRBV18
d_call: NA
clone_size: NA
cdr3_aa: CASSPSQTQYF
cdr3_nt: TGTGCCAGCTCACCATCTCAGACCCAGTACTTC

j_call: TRBJ2-3
v_call: TRBV20-1
d_call: NA
clone_size: NA
cdr3_aa: CSTTGLSTDTQYF
cdr3_nt: TGCAGTACCACGGGTCTTAGCACAGATACGCAGTATTTT